This TCR beta chain was captured by sequencing in a study of Graves' ophthalmopathy and Graves' hyperthyroidism. Turning to the study itself: At the time of initial diagnosis and before any treatment, peripheral blood was collected. Study results and caveats: The model forecast ophthalmopathy progression, reaching about 70% sensitivity and around 73% specificity. A classifier, a 13-signature model, separated ophthalmopathy from stable hyperthyroidism with nearly 90% sensitivity and around 83% specificity.

RNA transcripts yielded amplified TCR beta CDR3 regions. Amplification began with first-round RT-PCR using HTBI primers, then second-round multiplex PCR was performed. Each CDR3 protein is one row after TCRdb ran MiXCR on the multiplex PCR reads. The sample holds about 390,000 distinct CDR3 sequences, 15% to 17% seen once. Aged 18 to 65, hyperthyroidism patients had been newly diagnosed, with under 2 months' duration. In the case of this clonotype: Its antigen is currently unknown.

Source material: peripheral blood. The sequence came from a woman between 18 and 29 years old with stable Graves' hyperthyroidism.

The CDR3, as DNA: TGTGCCAGCAGTTTAGGGGCATCTAACTATGGCTACACCTTC. This gives the protein CASSLGASNYGYTF. The genes are TRBV28 and TRBJ1-2, with a possible D match to TRBD1 (5 bases). V lost 2 bases to trimming and J lost 0 bases, with 7 bases between them. CDR3 length: 14 residues. Germline V lookup: CDR1 MDHEN, CDR2 SYDVKM.